This T cell receptor (beta chain) was captured in a study of regulatory T cells in long-lasting Graves disease. Per the germline V gene, CDR1 is LGHNA and CDR2 is YNFKEQ. Deletions cut 2 bases from V and 8 bases from J, with 12 bases between. The CDR3 spans 13 residues. Libraries of TCR beta came from iRepertoire HTBI primers plus Arm-PCR of CDR3 regions. TCRdb fed the multiplex PCR reads into MiXCR, producing one record per CDR3 protein. Among 380,000 or so distinct CDR3 sequences listed, about a sixth were seen once. Time point in this sample: newly diagnosed GD, antithyroid drugs for less than 3 months. PBMCs provided the RNA from which the TCR library was made. American Thyroid Association guidelines defined how Graves' disease was diagnosed. The data also belong to a second study, concerning T cells in Graves' hyperthyroidism and ophthalmopathy.

Sequencing used peripheral blood mononuclear cells (PBMCs), obtained at new diagnosis, from a patient treated with antithyroid drugs. This receptor was taken from a woman in her late teens or twenties with Graves disease. V usage is TRBV4-2 and J usage is TRBJ1-2; TRBD1 is a possible D gene (6 bases). CDR3 nucleotide sequence: TGTGCCAGCAGCCAATCCTCAGGGGAGGGCTACACCTTC. Protein sequence: CASSQSSGEGYTF.